This entry describes one TCR beta chain. The antigen is undetermined. Germline-derived CDR1 and CDR2 are SGHTS and YDEGEE. This CDR3 spans 16 amino acids. Trimming stripped 0 bases from V and 0 bases from J, with 12 bases between. Attachment of unique molecular identifiers to individual cDNA molecules was performed. TCRdb reanalysed the 5' RACE reads using MiXCR and keeps one entry per CDR3 protein. The sample lists tens of thousands of distinct CDR3 sequences, more than 8% occurring once. These data come from a study of early T cells in non-severe SARS-CoV-2 infection. Across the whole study: Whole-blood bulk RNA, unsorted, was sequenced, and chains were unpaired.

The study's findings and limits: Using VDJdb, the matching emphasized anti-spike CD8 responses while missing private and CD4 specificities.

Material: whole blood. This TCR was recovered from an adult who was a healthcare worker with PCR-confirmed SARS-CoV-2 infection or an uninfected control (not recorded which). The genes are TRBV5-8 and TRBJ1-1; maybe TRBD1 (5 bases). In DNA, the CDR3 is TGTGCCAGCAGCTTGGCCTACGGGGGAGTGAACACTGAAGCTTTCTTT. It translates to CASSLAYGGVNTEAFF.